These 19 T cell receptor beta chains came from one sample sequenced in a study of blood T cell repertoires in COVID-19. Assay: immunoSEQ multiplex PCR; the TCRdb copy retains only in-frame clones and omits some. The sample holds some 490,000 clones; around 85% are singletons and the top ten take 7% to 10%. Sequenced material: PBMCs or T cells enriched from blood (not recorded which). The receptors originated from a woman in her fifties or sixties who had recovered from COVID-19.

The V and J genes are TRBV28 and TRBJ1-1; 10 bases line up with TRBD1. V shed 3 bases and J 4 bases; nucleotides not matched to a gene: 8. CDR1 is MDHEN and CDR2 is SYDVKM in the germline V gene. The CDR3 is made up of 16 amino acids. CDR3 DNA sequence: TGTGCCAGCAGTTTGAGGACAGGGGGTGGGGGCACTGAAGCTTTCTTT. It translates to CASSLRTGGGGTEAFF.

This chain uses TRBV29-1 with TRBJ2-1, with 7 positions matching TRBD2. The length of the CDR3 is 15 residues. The J segment lost 8 bases and the V segment lost 1 base, leaving 11 bases of the junction unmatched. Germline loops: CDR1 SQVTM, CDR2 ANQGSEA. CDR3 loop: CSVEVWGGGKDEQFF. DNA for the CDR3: TGCAGCGTTGAAGTTTGGGGGGGAGGGAAGGATGAGCAGTTCTTC.

Notes on this clone: This sample also contains other DNA sequences that code for the same CDR3. The rearrangement joins TRBV30 to TRBJ2-7; perhaps TRBD1 as D (5 bases). The CDR3 consists of 12 residues. V shed 5 bases and J shed 3 bases, with 11 bases lying between them. Germline V gene sequence: CDR1 GTSNPN, CDR2 SVGIG (reference sequence). The CDR3 region has the DNA TGTGCCTGGTCCAGGGATAGCTACGAGCAGTACTTC. Amino acids: CAWSRDSYEQYF.

This clone was counted a few times. The gene calls are TRBV30 and TRBJ1-6, with D maybe TRBD1 (5 bases). V dropped 1 base and J dropped 5 bases, with 9 bases sitting between them. The CDR3 is made up of 14 amino acids. CDR1 is GTSNPN, CDR2 SVGIG, per germline (reference sequence). CDR3 bases: TGTGCCTGGAGTGGACAGTTTCATAATTCACCCCTCCACTTT. It translates to CAWSGQFHNSPLHF.

This clone showed up just once. This chain uses TRBV24-1 with TRBJ2-3; 9 bases are a match to TRBD1. The CDR3 sequence is 15 residues long. Germline V gives CDR1 KGHDR, CDR2 SFDVKD. The V and J ends lost 5 bases and 2 bases, in that order; junction bases with no gene match: 4. CDR3 sequence: CATSVRTGDTDTQYF. CDR3 coding DNA: TGTGCCACCAGTGTAAGGACAGGGGACACAGATACGCAGTATTTT.

The chain employs TRBV19 and TRBJ1-3, with 8 nucleotides matching TRBD1. Trimming took 7 bases from V and 2 from J; bases not matched to a gene: 4. The CDR3 loop spans 14 amino acids. The V gene's germline CDR1 is LNHDA and CDR2 SQIVND (reference sequence). The CDR3 coding sequence is TGTGCCAGTACTCAGGGGGCGCCTGGAAACACCATATATTTT. It is translated as CASTQGAPGNTIYF. Using reference TRBV19 and TRBJ1-3 for the parts outside the CDR3, the full variable domain is DGGITQSPKYLFRKEGQNVTLSCEQNLNHDAMYWYRQDPGQGLRLIYYSQIVNDFQKGDIAEGYSVSREKKESFPLTVTSAQKNPTAFYLCASTQGAPGNTIYFGEGSWLTVV.

CDR3 coding DNA: TGTGCCAGTAGTGAGGCAAGGGGTAGAAACACCATATATTTT. Amino acids: CASSEARGRNTIYF. The chain recombines TRBV19 with TRBJ1-3; weak D call: TRBD1 (5 bases). V was trimmed by 5 bases and J by 5 bases, leaving 13 bases between them. Germline CDR1 reads LNHDA; CDR2 reads SQIVND (reference sequence). The CDR3 runs to 14 residues.

The gene calls are TRBV3-1 (or the pseudogene TRBV3-2) and TRBJ2-4, with D possibly TRBD1 on 6 matching bases. Trimming took off 1 base at V and 7 bases at J, with 14 bases between the two ends. This CDR3 is 15 amino acids long. Germline V CDR1 and CDR2: LGHDT, YNNKEL (reference sequence). The CDR3 sequence is CASSQGTAGLNIQYF. The CDR3 DNA is TGTGCCAGCAGCCAAGGGACAGCAGGTTTGAACATTCAGTACTTC.

V and J are TRBV6-5 and TRBJ1-5; TRBD1 matches at 7 bases. Germline lookup yields CDR1 MNHEY and CDR2 SVGAGI. The CDR3 runs to 14 residues. V lost 6 bases, J lost 8 bases, and 10 bases stayed unmatched. CDR3 sequence: CASSPAGQRKPQHF. The CDR3 DNA sequence: TGTGCCAGCAGCCCCGCGGGACAGCGGAAGCCCCAGCATTTT.

The J gene is TRBJ1-1, the V gene TRBV5-1; 7 bases fit TRBD1. From germline, CDR1 is SGHRS and CDR2 YFSETQ. The ends lost 0 bases at V and 5 bases at J; junction bases unmatched: 13. The CDR3 has 17 residues. CDR3 DNA: TGCGCCAGCAGCTTGGGCTCAGGACAGGCGGGAGGGACTGAAGCTTTCTTT. Amino acids: CASSLGSGQAGGTEAFF.

This chain joins TRBV15 and TRBJ2-1, with D maybe TRBD1 (6 bases). Per germline, CDR1 LNHNV and CDR2 YYDKDF (reference sequence). The CDR3 contains 16 residues. V was pared by 1 base and J by 6 bases, with 16 bases between. The CDR3, as DNA: TGTGCCACCAGCAGAGGGGGGCAGAATGGCATCAATGAGCAGTTCTTC. Its protein is CATSRGGQNGINEQFF. Full variable domain (rest looked up from reference TRBV15 and TRBJ2-1): DAMVIQNPRYQVTQFGKPVTLSCSQTLNHNVMYWYQQKSSQAPKLLFHYYDKDFNNEADTPDNFQSRRPNTSFCFLDIRSPGLGDTAMYLCATSRGGQNGINEQFFGPGTRLTVL.

The V and J genes are TRBV28 and TRBJ1-5; maybe TRBD1 (6 bases). Germline assignment: CDR1 MDHEN and CDR2 SYDVKM. CDR3 length: 12 amino acids. V dropped 5 bases and J dropped 9 bases, with 11 bases sitting between them. The CDR3 coding sequence is TGTGCCAGCAGTGCCAGGGGTCTGCCCCAGCATTTT. This codes for CASSARGLPQHF.

The rearrangement links TRBV5-1 to TRBJ2-3, with TRBD1 matching 9 bases. Germline values: CDR1 SGHRS, CDR2 YFSETQ. Germline trimming cut 0 bases from V and 2 bases from J; bases unmatched to any gene: 7. This CDR3 has 17 amino acids. For the CDR3, the DNA is TGCGCCAGCAGCTTGGGTGCGGACAGGGGTTACACAGATACGCAGTATTTT. The encoded protein is CASSLGADRGYTDTQYF.

This clone was seen more than once but under ten times. The chain couples TRBV5-6 to TRBJ2-3, with D hard to call. V dropped 0 bases and J dropped 3 bases, with 8 bases sitting between them. The CDR3 has 14 residues. From germline, CDR1 is SGHDT and CDR2 YYEEEE. The CDR3 loop reads CASSLGPVTDTQYF. DNA for the CDR3: TGTGCCAGCAGCTTGGGTCCAGTTACAGATACGCAGTATTTT.

This clone turned up a few times. The CDR3 is CASSLWDRMVNEQFF. CDR3 DNA sequence: TGTGCCAGCAGCTTATGGGACAGGATGGTCAATGAGCAGTTCTTC. J is TRBJ2-1 and V is TRBV5-8, with TRBD1 matching over 8 bases. The CDR3 extends over 15 amino acids. J gave up 6 bases and V 2 bases, and 7 bases lay outside the gene matches. CDR1 and CDR2 from the germline V gene are SGHTS and YDEGEE.

The chain carries TRBV9 and TRBJ1-2, with no clear D. The CDR3 totals 14 residues. Per the germline V gene, CDR1 is SGDLS and CDR2 is YYNGEE. The V and J ends lost 0 bases and 1 base respectively, with 7 bases between them. The CDR3 coding sequence is TGTGCCAGCAGCGTAGATGCAGTTAACTATGGCTACACCTTC. Translation gives CASSVDAVNYGYTF. The full variable domain, with the rest looked up from reference TRBV9 and TRBJ1-2, is DSGVTQTPKHLITATGQRVTLRCSPRSGDLSVYWYQQSLDQGLQFLIQYYNGEERAKGNILERFSAQQFPDLHSELNLSSLELGDSALYFCASSVDAVNYGYTFGSGTRLTVV.

In its sample, this clone was seen a few times. V gene TRBV7-8 combines with J gene TRBJ1-5, with D perhaps matching TRBD1 (6 bases). Trimming cost V 5 bases and J 9 bases, with 17 bases left between them. Per germline, CDR1 SGHVS and CDR2 FQNEAQ. There are 14 residues in the CDR3. DNA for the CDR3: TGTGCCAGCAGCCCCGGGACACCCGCGGGGCCCCAGCATTTT. Protein sequence: CASSPGTPAGPQHF. Full variable domain (remainder filled in from reference TRBV7-8 and TRBJ1-5): GAGVSQSPRYKVAKRGQDVALRCDPISGHVSLFWYQQALGQGPEFLTYFQNEAQLDKSGLPSDRFFAERPEGSVSTLKIQRTQQEDSAVYLCASSPGTPAGPQHFGDGTRLSIL.

The rearrangement uses TRBV4-1 and TRBJ2-3, with TRBD2 matching over 9 bases. Germline V gene data show CDR1 as MGHRA and CDR2 as YSYEKL. The CDR3 extends over 16 amino acids. The V and J ends lost 4 bases and 0 bases, in that order; junction bases with no gene match: 5. CDR3 in amino acids: CASSRPSGGSTDTQYF. CDR3 in DNA: TGCGCCAGCAGCCGCCCGAGCGGGGGGAGCACAGATACGCAGTATTTT.

The gene calls are TRBV19 and TRBJ1-5, with 9 nucleotides matching TRBD1. The CDR3 has 15 residues. V shed 6 bases and J 7 bases; nucleotides not matched to a gene: 10. Per germline, CDR1 LNHDA and CDR2 SQIVND (reference sequence). The chain's CDR3 is CASRDGQGLGQPQHF. The CDR3 nucleotides are TGTGCCAGTAGGGACGGACAGGGGCTAGGGCAGCCCCAGCATTTT.